This T cell receptor (beta chain) is drawn from a study of T-cell memory formation after mild COVID-19. There are a few counts of this clonotype. CDR1 SGHKS and CDR2 YYEKEE come from the germline V gene (reference sequence). V was cut by 4 bases and J by 5 bases, with 12 bases left in between. CDR3 length: 13 amino acids. Via MiXCR, TCRdb re-called the 5' RACE reads, giving one row per CDR3 protein. The sample lists hundreds of thousands of distinct CDR3 sequences, 15% to 20% occurring once. The sequence was collected from a man between 18 and 29 years old who had mild COVID-19 (a few samples of this study predate the infection). Cell type and time point are not known. The chain links TRBV5-5 to TRBJ2-5; D is possibly TRBD1 or TRBD2 (5 bases each). Sequences were obtained from PBMCs or a T cell subset sorted from them (not recorded which). The CDR3: CASSIFRDETQYF. The CDR3 coding sequence is TGTGCCAGCAGCATCTTTAGGGACGAGACCCAGTACTTC.